The 17 T cell receptor beta chains given below trace back to one sample, sequenced in a study of T-cell reconstitution after alpha-beta-depleted transplantation in children. The TCRbeta library incorporated unique molecular identifiers. TCRdb independently ran MiXCR on the PCR reads; one entry per CDR3 protein. The sample lists about 830,000 distinct CDR3 sequences, 16% occurring once. The sequenced sample was PBMCs, mostly from graft donor cells, obtained 360 days after TCRalphabeta/CD19-depleted stem cell transplant. These receptor sequences come from a male patient aged 10 to 17 who had a stem cell transplant for acute lymphoblastic leukemia, so the T cells may come from the graft donor.

This clonotype occurred many times. The genes are TRBV29-1 and TRBJ2-4, with TRBD2 as a possible D gene (6 bases). This CDR3 has 16 residues. Germline CDR1 SQVTM, CDR2 ANQGSEA. The V and J ends lost 5 bases and 3 bases respectively, with 20 bases between them. CDR3 nucleotides: TGCAGCGTTAAGATCGGCCGGGGGTCTATCAAAAACATTCAGTACTTC. Protein: CSVKIGRGSIKNIQYF.

This clonotype has a handful of counts. V is TRBV19 and J is TRBJ2-1; D unclear. This CDR3 region has 13 residues. V was cut by 5 bases and J by 10 bases, with 15 bases left in between. Germline V gene data show CDR1 as LNHDA and CDR2 as SQIVND (reference sequence). The CDR3 is CASSLRPNWEQFF. CDR3 coding DNA: TGTGCCAGTAGTCTTCGTCCTAATTGGGAGCAGTTCTTC.

This clonotype was recorded a few times. This rearrangement joins TRBV7-9 to TRBJ2-7; D might be TRBD1 (6 bases). The germline CDR1 and CDR2 sequences are SEHNR and FQNEAQ (reference sequence). This CDR3 has 14 amino acids. Trimming left V 6 bases short and J 0 bases short, with 12 bases between. The CDR3 here is CASSRGSSSYEQYF. The CDR3 nucleotides read TGTGCCAGCAGTAGGGGGTCGAGCTCCTACGAGCAGTACTTC.

The gene calls are TRBV3-1 and TRBJ2-3; 8 bases fit TRBD2. From germline, CDR1 is LGHDT and CDR2 YNNKEL (reference sequence). The CDR3 is 16 amino acids. Trimming took 6 bases from V and 5 from J; bases not matched to a gene: 13. In DNA, the CDR3 is TGTGCCAGCAGTCTTCAGGTAGCGGGACAACAAGATACGCAGTATTTT. It yields the protein CASSLQVAGQQDTQYF.

The V call is TRBV12-3 or TRBV12-4, the J call TRBJ1-3; no reliable D call. The CDR3 length is 15 residues. V lost 7 bases and J lost 0, with 13 bases in between. The CDR3: CASTISLFSGNTIYF. The CDR3 nucleotides are TGTGCCAGCACTATATCACTATTCTCTGGAAACACCATATATTTT.

The chain joins TRBV20-1 to TRBJ2-7; 7 bases match TRBD2. The CDR3 covers 20 residues. Germline V gives CDR1 DFQATT, CDR2 SNEGSKA (reference sequence). V dropped 0 bases and J dropped 2; count of bases not matched to a gene: 22. This CDR3 reads CSARDVWGEGRGSVAYEQYF. The CDR3 nucleotides read TGCAGTGCTAGAGATGTTTGGGGGGAGGGCCGGGGTTCGGTAGCCTACGAGCAGTACTTC.

The chain recombines TRBV3-1 with TRBJ2-7; 9 bases line up with TRBD1. The junction had 7 bases not matched to a gene; V was cut back by 0 bases and J by 4 bases. The CDR3 length is 16 residues. From germline, CDR1 is LGHDT and CDR2 YNNKEL (reference sequence). The CDR3 loop is CASSQEGGQGWYEQYF. The CDR3 DNA is TGTGCCAGCAGCCAAGAAGGAGGACAGGGGTGGTACGAGCAGTACTTC.

This clonotype was detected only a few times. The chain links TRBV2 to TRBJ2-7; D is possibly TRBD1 (5 bases). Germline CDR1 reads SNHLY; CDR2 reads FYNNEI. The CDR3 length is 14 residues. The V end lost 6 bases, the J end lost 2 bases, and 14 bases lay between the germline ends. The CDR3 loop reads CASSAPDTTYEQYF. CDR3 nucleotides: TGTGCCAGCAGCGCCCCGGACACCACCTACGAGCAGTACTTC.

The chain combines TRBV18 with TRBJ2-2, with 11 bases matching TRBD2. CDR3 length: 19 amino acids. V trimming: 5 bases; J trimming: 0 bases; junction bases outside the gene matches: 11. Germline loops: CDR1 KGHSH, CDR2 LQKENI. The CDR3 bases are TGTGCCAGCTCATCTAGACTAGCGGGAATCACCTCGAACACCGGGGAGCTGTTTTTT. The encoded protein is CASSSRLAGITSNTGELFF.

This clonotype was counted only a few times. The chain couples TRBV27 to TRBJ2-7, with D unclear. CDR1 MNHEY and CDR2 SMNVEV come from the germline V gene (reference sequence). With 2 bases removed from V and 3 bases from J, the gap between germline ends came to 23 bases. The CDR3 spans 18 residues. CDR3: CASSLQNPYIFGDYEQYF. The DNA for the CDR3 is TGTGCCAGCAGTTTACAAAACCCCTACATCTTCGGTGACTACGAGCAGTACTTC.

The rearrangement links TRBV15 to TRBJ2-7, with D perhaps matching TRBD2 (5 bases). Trimming took off 0 bases at V and 2 bases at J, with 11 bases between the two ends. This CDR3 is built from 15 residues. Germline CDR1 LNHNV, CDR2 YYDKDF (reference sequence). CDR3 sequence (DNA): TGTGCCACCAGCAGAGACCTCGGGAAGGCCTACGAGCAGTACTTC. The encoded protein is CATSRDLGKAYEQYF.

This clonotype was seen a few times. An end of the junction does not agree with germline; a read error may underlie this. The chain is built from TRBV7-2 and TRBJ2-7; a possible D gene is TRBD2 (6 bases). This CDR3 region has 11 residues. Germline V gene data show CDR1 as SGHTA and CDR2 as FQGNSA. As DNA, the CDR3 is TGTGCCAGCAGCTTATCGGGACTGGAGAACTTC. Translation: CASSLSGLENF.

The chain links TRBV15 to TRBJ1-2; D remains unclear. The CDR3 loop spans 13 amino acids. Trimming stripped 1 base from V and 6 bases from J, with 9 bases between. The germline V gene has CDR1 LNHNV and CDR2 YYDKDF (reference sequence). CDR3 coding DNA: TGTGCCACCAGCAGAGTTCGCCAGGATGGCTACACCTTC. It codes for CATSRVRQDGYTF.

This clonotype was detected only a few times. This rearrangement joins TRBV12-3 or TRBV12-4 to TRBJ2-2; TRBD2 matches at 7 bases. The CDR3 loop spans 18 amino acids. The ends lost 3 bases at V and 1 base at J; junction bases unmatched: 11. CDR3 region: CASSFEGGPFLNTGELFF. In DNA, the CDR3 is TGTGCCAGCAGTTTTGAGGGAGGGCCTTTTTTGAACACCGGGGAGCTGTTTTTT.

The chain has TRBV4-1 and TRBJ2-2; 10 positions match TRBD1. The CDR3 extends over 16 amino acids. Trimming at V came to 4 bases and at J to 5 bases, leaving 7 bases not matched to a gene. Germline lookup yields CDR1 MGHRA and CDR2 YSYEKL. This CDR3 reads CASSPTGQGRTGELFF. The CDR3 DNA sequence: TGCGCCAGCAGCCCTACGGGACAGGGGCGAACCGGGGAGCTGTTTTTT.

The chain couples TRBV5-1 to TRBJ2-1, with 9 bases that match TRBD2. This CDR3 spans 16 amino acids. Germline V gene lookup returns CDR1 SGHRS and CDR2 YFSETQ. J was trimmed by 5 bases and V by 3 bases; bases with no gene match: 9. The CDR3 sequence is CASSSLSGRRDNEQFF. CDR3 nucleotides: TGCGCCAGCAGCTCGTTGAGCGGGAGGAGAGACAATGAGCAGTTCTTC.

Many counts were recorded for this clonotype. The chain employs TRBV3-1 and TRBJ2-2; no clear D. Trimming took 4 bases from V and 9 from J, leaving 6 bases between them. The germline V gene has CDR1 LGHDT and CDR2 YNNKEL (reference sequence). The CDR3 is 11 residues long. The DNA of the CDR3 is TGTGCCAGCAGCCGAGTGAGGGAGCTGTTTTTT. Amino acid sequence: CASSRVRELFF.